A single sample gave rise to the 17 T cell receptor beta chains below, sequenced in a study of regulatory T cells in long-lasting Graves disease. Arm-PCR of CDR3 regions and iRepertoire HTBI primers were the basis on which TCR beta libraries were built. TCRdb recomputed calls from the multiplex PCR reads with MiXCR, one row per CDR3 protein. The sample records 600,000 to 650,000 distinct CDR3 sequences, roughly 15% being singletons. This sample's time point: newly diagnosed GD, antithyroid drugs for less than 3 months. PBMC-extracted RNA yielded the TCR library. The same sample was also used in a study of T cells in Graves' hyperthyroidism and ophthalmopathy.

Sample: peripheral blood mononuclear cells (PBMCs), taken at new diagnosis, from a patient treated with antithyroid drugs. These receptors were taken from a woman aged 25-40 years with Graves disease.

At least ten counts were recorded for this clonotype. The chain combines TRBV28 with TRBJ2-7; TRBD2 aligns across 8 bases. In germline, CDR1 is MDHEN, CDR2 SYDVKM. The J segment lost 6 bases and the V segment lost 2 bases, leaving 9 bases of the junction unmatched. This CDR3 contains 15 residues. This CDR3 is CASSLEPGGPLEQYF. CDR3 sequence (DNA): TGTGCCAGCAGTTTAGAGCCGGGAGGGCCTCTCGAGCAGTACTTC. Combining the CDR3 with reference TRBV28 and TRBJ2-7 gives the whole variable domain DVKVTQSSRYLVKRTGEKVFLECVQDMDHENMFWYRQDPGLGLRLIYFSYDVKMKEKGDIPEGYSVSREKKERFSLILESASTNQTSMYLCASSLEPGGPLEQYFGPGTRLTVT.

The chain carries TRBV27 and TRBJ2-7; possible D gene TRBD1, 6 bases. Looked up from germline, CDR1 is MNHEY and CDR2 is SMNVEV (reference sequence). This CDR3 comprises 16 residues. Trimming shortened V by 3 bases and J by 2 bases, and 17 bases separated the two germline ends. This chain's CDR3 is CASSFYGRDTAYEQYF. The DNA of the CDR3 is TGTGCCAGCAGTTTCTATGGCCGGGACACCGCCTACGAGCAGTACTTC.

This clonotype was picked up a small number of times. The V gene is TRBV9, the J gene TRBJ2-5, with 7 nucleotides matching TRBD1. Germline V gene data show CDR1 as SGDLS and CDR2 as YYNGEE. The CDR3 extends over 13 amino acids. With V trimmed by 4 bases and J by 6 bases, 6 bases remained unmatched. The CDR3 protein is CASSPRDSQTQYF. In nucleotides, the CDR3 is TGTGCCAGCAGCCCGAGGGACAGCCAGACCCAGTACTTC.

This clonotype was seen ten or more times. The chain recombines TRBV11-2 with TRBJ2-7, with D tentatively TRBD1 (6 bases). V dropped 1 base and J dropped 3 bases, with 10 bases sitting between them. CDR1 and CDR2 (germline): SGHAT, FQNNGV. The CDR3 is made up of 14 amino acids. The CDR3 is CASSLGTAIYEQYF. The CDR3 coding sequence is TGTGCCAGCAGCTTAGGGACAGCTATCTACGAGCAGTACTTC.

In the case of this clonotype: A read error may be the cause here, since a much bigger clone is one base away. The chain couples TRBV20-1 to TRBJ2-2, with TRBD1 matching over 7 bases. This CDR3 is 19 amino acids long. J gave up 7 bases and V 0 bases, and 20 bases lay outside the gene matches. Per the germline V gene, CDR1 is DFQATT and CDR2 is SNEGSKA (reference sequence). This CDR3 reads CSARDEGAPSRRRIGELFF. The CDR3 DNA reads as TGCAGTGCTAGAGATGAGGGGGCCCCTAGTCGACGGCGCATCGGGGAGCTGTTTTTT.

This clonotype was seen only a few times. The CDR3 loop is CASSTDHTDTDTQYF. CDR3 in DNA: TGTGCCAGTAGCACAGACCATACTGACACAGATACGCAGTATTTT. This rearrangement joins TRBV19 to TRBJ2-3; D is ambiguous. Trimming left V 6 bases short and J 2 bases short, with 15 bases between. This CDR3 contains 15 residues. Per germline, CDR1 LNHDA and CDR2 SQIVND (reference sequence).

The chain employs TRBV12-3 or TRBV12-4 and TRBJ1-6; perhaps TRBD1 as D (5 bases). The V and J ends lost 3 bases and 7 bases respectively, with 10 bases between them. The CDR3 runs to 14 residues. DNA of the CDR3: TGTGCCAGCAGTTTTGCCGGGGGAAATTCACCCCTCCACTTT. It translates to CASSFAGGNSPLHF.

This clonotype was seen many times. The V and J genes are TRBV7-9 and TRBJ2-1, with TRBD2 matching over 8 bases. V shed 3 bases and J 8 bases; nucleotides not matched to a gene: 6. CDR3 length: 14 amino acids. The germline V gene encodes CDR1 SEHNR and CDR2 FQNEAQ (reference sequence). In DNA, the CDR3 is TGTGCCAGCAGCTTGGGACTAGGGAAAGATGAGCAGTTCTTC. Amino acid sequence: CASSLGLGKDEQFF. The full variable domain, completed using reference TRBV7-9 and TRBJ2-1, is DTGVSQNPRHKITKRGQNVTFRCDPISEHNRLYWYRQTLGQGPEFLTYFQNEAQLEKSRLLSDRFSAERPKGSFSTLEIQRTEQGDSAMYLCASSLGLGKDEQFFGPGTRLTVL.

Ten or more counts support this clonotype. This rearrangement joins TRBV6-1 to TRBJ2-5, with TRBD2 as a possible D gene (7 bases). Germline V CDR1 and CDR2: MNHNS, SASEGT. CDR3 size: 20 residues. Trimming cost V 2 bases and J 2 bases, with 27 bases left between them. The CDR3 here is CASSETAIGGGPWGQETQYF. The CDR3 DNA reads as TGTGCCAGCAGTGAAACGGCCATAGGGGGAGGGCCCTGGGGACAAGAGACCCAGTACTTC.

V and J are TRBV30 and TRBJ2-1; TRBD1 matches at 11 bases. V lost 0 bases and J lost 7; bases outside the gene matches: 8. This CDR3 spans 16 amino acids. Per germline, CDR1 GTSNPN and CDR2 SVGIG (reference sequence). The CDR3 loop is CAWSVRGQGAYNEQFF. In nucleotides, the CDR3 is TGTGCCTGGAGTGTACGCGGACAGGGGGCTTATAATGAGCAGTTCTTC. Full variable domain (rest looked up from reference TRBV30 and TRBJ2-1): SQTIHQWPATLVQPVGSPLSLECTVEGTSNPNLYWYRQAAGRGLQLLFYSVGIGQISSEVPQNLSASRPQDRQFILSSKKLLLSDSGFYLCAWSVRGQGAYNEQFFGPGTRLTVL.

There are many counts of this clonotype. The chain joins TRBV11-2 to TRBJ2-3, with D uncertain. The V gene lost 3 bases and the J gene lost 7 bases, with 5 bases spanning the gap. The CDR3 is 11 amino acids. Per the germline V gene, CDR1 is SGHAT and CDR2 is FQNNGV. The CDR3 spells CASSFGYTQYF. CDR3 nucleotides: TGTGCCAGCAGCTTCGGTTATACGCAGTATTTT.

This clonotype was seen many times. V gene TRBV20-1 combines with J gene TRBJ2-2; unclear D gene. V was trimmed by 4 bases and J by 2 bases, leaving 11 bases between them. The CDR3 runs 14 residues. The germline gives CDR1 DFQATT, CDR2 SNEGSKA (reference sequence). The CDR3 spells CSAIALPNTGELFF. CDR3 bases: TGCAGTGCTATCGCACTACCCAACACCGGGGAGCTGTTTTTT.

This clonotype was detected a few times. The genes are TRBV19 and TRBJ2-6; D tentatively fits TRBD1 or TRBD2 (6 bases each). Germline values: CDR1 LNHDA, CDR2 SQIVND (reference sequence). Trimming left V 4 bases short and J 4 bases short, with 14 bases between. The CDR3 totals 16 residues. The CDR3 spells CASSTRGGPGANVLTF. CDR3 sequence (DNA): TGTGCCAGTAGTACCCGAGGGGGGCCCGGGGCCAACGTCCTGACTTTC.

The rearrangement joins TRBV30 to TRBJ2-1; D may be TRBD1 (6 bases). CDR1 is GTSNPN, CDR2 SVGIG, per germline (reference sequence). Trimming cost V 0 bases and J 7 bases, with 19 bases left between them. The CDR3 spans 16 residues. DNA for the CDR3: TGTGCCTGGAGTGTACAGTCGGCGGAGAGGGGGAATGAGCAGTTCTTC. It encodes CAWSVQSAERGNEQFF. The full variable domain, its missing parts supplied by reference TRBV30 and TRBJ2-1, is SQTIHQWPATLVQPVGSPLSLECTVEGTSNPNLYWYRQAAGRGLQLLFYSVGIGQISSEVPQNLSASRPQDRQFILSSKKLLLSDSGFYLCAWSVQSAERGNEQFFGPGTRLTVL.

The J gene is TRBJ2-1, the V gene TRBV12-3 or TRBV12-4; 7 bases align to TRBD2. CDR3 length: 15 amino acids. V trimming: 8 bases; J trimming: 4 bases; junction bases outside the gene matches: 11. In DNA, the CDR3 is TGTGCCAGCTCCGAGGGACTAAGAAATTACAATGAGCAGTTCTTC. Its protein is CASSEGLRNYNEQFF.

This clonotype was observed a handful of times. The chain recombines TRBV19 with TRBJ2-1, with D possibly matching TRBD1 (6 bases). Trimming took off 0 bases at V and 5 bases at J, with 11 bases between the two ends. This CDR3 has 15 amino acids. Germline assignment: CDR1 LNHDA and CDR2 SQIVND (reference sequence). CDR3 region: CASSIDRGFNNEQFF. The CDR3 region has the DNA TGTGCCAGTAGTATAGACAGGGGCTTTAACAATGAGCAGTTCTTC.

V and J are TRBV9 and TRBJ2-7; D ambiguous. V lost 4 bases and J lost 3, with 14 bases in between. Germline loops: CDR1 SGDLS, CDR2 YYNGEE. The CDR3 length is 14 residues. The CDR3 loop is CASSPHPTSYEQYF. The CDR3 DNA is TGTGCCAGCAGCCCCCATCCCACAAGCTACGAGCAGTACTTC. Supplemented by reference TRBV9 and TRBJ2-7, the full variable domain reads DSGVTQTPKHLITATGQRVTLRCSPRSGDLSVYWYQQSLDQGLQFLIQYYNGEERAKGNILERFSAQQFPDLHSELNLSSLELGDSALYFCASSPHPTSYEQYFGPGTRLTVT.